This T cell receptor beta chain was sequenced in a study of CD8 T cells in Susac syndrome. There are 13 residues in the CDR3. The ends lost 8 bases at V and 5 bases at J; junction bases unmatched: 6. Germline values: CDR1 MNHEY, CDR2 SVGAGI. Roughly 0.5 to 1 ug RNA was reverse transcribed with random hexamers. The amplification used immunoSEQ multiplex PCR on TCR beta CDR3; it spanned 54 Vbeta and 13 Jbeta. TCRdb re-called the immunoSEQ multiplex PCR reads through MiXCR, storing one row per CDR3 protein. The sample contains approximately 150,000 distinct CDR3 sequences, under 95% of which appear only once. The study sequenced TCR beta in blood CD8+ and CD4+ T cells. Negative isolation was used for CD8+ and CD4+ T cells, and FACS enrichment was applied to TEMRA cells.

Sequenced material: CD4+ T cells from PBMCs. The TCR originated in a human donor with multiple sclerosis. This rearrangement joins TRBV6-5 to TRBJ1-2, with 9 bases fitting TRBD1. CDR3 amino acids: CASSNRGLYGYTF. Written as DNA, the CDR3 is TGTGCCAGCTCGAACAGGGGGCTTTATGGCTACACCTTC.